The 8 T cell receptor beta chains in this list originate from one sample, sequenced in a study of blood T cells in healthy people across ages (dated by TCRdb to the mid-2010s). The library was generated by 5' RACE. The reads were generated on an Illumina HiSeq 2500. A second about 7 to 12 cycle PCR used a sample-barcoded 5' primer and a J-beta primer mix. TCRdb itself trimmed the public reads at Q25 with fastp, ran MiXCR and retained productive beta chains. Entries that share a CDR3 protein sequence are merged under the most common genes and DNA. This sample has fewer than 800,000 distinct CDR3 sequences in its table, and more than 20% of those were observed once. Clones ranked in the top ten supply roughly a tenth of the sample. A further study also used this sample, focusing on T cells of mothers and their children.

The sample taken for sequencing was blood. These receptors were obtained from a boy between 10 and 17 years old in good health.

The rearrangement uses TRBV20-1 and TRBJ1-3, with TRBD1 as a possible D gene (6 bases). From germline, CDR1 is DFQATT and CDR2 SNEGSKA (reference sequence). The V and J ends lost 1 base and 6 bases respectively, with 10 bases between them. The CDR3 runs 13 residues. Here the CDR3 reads CSARVSGENTIYF. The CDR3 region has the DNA TGCAGTGCTAGAGTTTCAGGGGAAAACACCATATATTTT.

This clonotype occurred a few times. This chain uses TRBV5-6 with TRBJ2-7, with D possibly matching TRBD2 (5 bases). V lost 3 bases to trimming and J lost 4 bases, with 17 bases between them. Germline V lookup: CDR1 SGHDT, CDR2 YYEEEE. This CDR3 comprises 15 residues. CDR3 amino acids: CASSSPGNSRYEQYF. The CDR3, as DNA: TGTGCCAGCAGCTCCCCGGGGAACAGTCGATACGAGCAGTACTTC.

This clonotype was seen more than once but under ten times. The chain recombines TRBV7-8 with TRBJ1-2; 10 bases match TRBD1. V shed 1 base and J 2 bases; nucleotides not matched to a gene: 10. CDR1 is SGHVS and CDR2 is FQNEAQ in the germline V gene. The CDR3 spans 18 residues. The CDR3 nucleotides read TGTGCCAGCAGCTTAGGCCGGGACAGGGGTAGATGGAACTATGGCTACACCTTC. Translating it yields CASSLGRDRGRWNYGYTF.

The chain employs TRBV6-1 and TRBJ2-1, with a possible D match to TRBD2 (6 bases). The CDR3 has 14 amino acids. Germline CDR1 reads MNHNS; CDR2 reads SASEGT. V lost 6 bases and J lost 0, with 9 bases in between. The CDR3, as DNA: TGTGCCAGCAGAGTCGGGAGCTCCTACAATGAGCAGTTCTTC. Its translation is CASRVGSSYNEQFF.

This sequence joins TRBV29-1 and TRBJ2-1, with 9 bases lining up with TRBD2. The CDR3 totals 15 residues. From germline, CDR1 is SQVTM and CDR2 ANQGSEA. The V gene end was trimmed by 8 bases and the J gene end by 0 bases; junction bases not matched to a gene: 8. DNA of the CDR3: TGCAGCTCAGCTAGCGGGGCGGGCTCCTACAATGAGCAGTTCTTC. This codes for CSSASGAGSYNEQFF.

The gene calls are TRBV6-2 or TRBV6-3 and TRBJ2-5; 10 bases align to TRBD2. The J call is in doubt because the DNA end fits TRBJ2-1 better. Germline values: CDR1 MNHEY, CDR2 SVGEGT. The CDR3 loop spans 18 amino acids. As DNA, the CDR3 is TGTGCCAGCAGTTTAGCGGGGGGATTGTTTAAGGGGTCCGATGAGCAGTTCTTC. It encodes CASSLAGGLFKGSDEQFF.

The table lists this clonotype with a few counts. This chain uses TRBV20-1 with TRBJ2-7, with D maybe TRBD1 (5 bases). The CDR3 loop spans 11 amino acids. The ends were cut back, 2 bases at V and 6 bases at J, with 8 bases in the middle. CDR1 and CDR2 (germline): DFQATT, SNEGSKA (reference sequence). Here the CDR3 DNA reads TGCAGTGCTAGAATGGGGCCCGAGCAGTACTTC. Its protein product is CSARMGPEQYF.

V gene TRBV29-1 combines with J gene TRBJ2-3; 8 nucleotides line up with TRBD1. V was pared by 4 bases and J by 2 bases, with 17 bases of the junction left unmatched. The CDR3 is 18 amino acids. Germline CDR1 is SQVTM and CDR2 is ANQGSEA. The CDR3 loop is CSVGGRGRKWGDTDTQYF. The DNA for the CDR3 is TGCAGCGTTGGCGGCAGGGGGCGAAAGTGGGGGGACACAGATACGCAGTATTTT.